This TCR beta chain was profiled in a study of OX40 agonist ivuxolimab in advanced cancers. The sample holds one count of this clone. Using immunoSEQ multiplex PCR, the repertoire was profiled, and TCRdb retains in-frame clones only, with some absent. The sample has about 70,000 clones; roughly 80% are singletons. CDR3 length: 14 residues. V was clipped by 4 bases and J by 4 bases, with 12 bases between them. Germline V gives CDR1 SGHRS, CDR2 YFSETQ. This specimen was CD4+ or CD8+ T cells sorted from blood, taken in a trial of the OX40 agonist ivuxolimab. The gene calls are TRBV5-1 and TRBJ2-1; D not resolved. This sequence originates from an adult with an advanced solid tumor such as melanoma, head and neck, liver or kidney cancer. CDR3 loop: CASSLQDGYNEQFF. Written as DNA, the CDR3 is TGCGCCAGCAGCCTCCAGGACGGATACAATGAGCAGTTCTTC.